This TCR beta chain was recorded in a study of blood T cell repertoires in COVID-19. Study details: COVID-19 samples, acute and convalescent, were from the United States, Italy and Spain.

The table came from immunoSEQ multiplex PCR; TCRdb's copy has only in-frame clones and leaves some out. The sample lists some 72,000 clones; around 89% were seen once. This clone was detected only once. Material for sequencing was peripheral blood. The clonotype comes from a man in his 60s with acute or convalescent COVID-19.

The CDR3 reads CASSPPLPGARSYEQYF. In DNA, the CDR3 is TGTGCCAGCAGCCCACCTCTCCCAGGGGCTAGGTCCTACGAGCAGTACTTC. This chain joins TRBV7-3 and TRBJ2-7, with D possibly matching TRBD1 (6 bases). With 5 bases removed from V and 1 base from J, the gap between germline ends came to 21 bases. Germline V gives CDR1 SGHTA, CDR2 FQGTGA. The CDR3 extends over 17 amino acids. The full variable domain, in which reference TRBV7-3 and TRBJ2-7 provide the parts outside the CDR3, is GAGVSQTPSNKVTEKGKYVELRCDPISGHTALYWYRQSLGQGPEFLIYFQGTGAADDSGLPNDRFFAVRPEGSVSTLKIQRTERGDSAVYLCASSPPLPGARSYEQYFGPGTRLTVT.